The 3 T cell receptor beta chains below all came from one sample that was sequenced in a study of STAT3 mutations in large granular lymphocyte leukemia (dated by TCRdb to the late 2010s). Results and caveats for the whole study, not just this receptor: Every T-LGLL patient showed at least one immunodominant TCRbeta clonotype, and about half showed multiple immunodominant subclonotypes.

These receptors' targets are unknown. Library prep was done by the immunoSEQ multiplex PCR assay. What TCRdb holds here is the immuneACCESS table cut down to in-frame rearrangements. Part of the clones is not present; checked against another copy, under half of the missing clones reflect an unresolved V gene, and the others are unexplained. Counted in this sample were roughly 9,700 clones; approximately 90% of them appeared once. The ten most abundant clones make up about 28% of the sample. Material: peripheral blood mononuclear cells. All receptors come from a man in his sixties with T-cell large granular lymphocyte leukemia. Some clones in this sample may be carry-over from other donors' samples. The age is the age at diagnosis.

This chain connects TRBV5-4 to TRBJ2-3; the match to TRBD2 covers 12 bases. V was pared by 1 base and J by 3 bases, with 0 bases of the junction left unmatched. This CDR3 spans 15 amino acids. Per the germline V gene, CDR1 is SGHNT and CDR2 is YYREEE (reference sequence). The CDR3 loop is CASSLTSGRTDTQYF. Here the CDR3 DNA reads TGTGCCAGCAGCTTGACTAGCGGGAGGACAGATACGCAGTATTTT.

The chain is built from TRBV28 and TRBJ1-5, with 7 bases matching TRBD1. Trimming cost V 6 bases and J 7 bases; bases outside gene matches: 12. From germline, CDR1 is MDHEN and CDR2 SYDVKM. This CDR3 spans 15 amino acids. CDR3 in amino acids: CASRPRDSLGQPQHF. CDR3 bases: TGTGCCAGCAGACCTAGGGACAGCCTAGGACAGCCCCAGCATTTT.

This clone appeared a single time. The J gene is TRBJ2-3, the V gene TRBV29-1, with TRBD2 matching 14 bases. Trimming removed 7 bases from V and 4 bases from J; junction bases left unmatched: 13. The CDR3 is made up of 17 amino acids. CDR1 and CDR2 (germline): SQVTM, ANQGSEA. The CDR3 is CSGGLAGVPSSADTQYF. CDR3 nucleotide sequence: TGCAGCGGGGGACTAGCGGGAGTTCCCTCGTCGGCAGATACGCAGTATTTT.